The clone carrying this T cell receptor (beta chain) was observed a single time. Its antigen remains unidentified. These data originate in a study of neoadjuvant nivolumab and ipilimumab in lung cancer. Study-level findings and limits: TCR richness and clonality were higher in tumors than adjacent uninvolved lung.

Germline-derived CDR1 and CDR2 are SGHNT and YYREEE (reference sequence). V gave up 2 bases and J gave up 1 base, with 12 bases separating them. The CDR3 has 15 amino acids. Assay: immunoSEQ multiplex PCR; the TCRdb copy retains only in-frame clones and omits some. Of tens of thousands of clones listed, approximately 90% are singletons. The sequencing used blood, collected before neoadjuvant nivolumab, alone or with ipilimumab. The receptor was isolated from an adult with non-small cell lung cancer. Some clones in this sample may be carry-over from other donors' samples. The chain recombines TRBV5-4 with TRBJ1-1, with D maybe TRBD1 (6 bases). This CDR3 is CASSLPQTGNTEAFF. The CDR3 bases are TGTGCCAGCAGCTTACCGCAGACAGGGAACACTGAAGCTTTCTTT.